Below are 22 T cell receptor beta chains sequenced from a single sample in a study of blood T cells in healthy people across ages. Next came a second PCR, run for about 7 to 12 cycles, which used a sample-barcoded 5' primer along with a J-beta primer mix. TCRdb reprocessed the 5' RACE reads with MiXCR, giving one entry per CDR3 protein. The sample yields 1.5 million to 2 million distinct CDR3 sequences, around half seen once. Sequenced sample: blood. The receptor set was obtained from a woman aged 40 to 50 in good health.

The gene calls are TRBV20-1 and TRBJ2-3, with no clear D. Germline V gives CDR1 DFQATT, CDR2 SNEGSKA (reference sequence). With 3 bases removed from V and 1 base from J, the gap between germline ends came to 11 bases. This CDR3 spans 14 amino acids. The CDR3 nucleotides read TGCAGTGCTAGCCCTACTCCACGCACAGATACGCAGTATTTT. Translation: CSASPTPRTDTQYF.

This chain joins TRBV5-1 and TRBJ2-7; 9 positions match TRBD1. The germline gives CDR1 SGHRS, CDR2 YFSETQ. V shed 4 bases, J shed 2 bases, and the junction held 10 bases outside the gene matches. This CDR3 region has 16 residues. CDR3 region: CASSPTVTGGAYEQYF. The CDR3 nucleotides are TGCGCCAGCAGCCCCACCGTGACAGGGGGGGCCTACGAGCAGTACTTC.

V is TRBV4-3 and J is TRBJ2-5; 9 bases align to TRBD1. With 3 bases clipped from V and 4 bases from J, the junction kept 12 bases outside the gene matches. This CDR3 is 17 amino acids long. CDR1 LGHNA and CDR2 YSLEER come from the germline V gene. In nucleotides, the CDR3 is TGCGCCAGCAGCCAGAGACCGGGACAGGGTGGATTAGAGACCCAGTACTTC. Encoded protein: CASSQRPGQGGLETQYF.

CDR3 region: CASSPNHVDTQYF. The CDR3 DNA is TGCGCCAGCAGCCCAAACCATGTGGATACGCAGTATTTT. The chain links TRBV5-1 to TRBJ2-3; D unresolved. The germline V gene has CDR1 SGHRS and CDR2 YFSETQ. V was trimmed by 4 bases and J by 6 bases, leaving 12 bases between them. The CDR3 loop spans 13 amino acids.

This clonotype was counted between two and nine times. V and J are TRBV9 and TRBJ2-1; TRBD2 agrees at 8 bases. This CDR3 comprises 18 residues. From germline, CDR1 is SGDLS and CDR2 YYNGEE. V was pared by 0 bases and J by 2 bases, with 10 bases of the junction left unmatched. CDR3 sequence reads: CASSVAGRGGTTYNEQFF. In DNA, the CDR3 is TGTGCCAGCAGCGTAGCCGGACGGGGGGGGACTACCTACAATGAGCAGTTCTTC.

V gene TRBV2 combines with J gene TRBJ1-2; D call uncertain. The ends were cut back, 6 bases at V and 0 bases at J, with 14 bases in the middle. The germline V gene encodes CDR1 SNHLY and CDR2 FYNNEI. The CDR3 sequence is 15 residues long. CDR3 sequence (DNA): TGTGCCAGCAGCGTCACATATGAGGCTAACTATGGCTACACCTTC. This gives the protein CASSVTYEANYGYTF.

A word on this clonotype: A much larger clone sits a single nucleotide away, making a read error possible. CDR3 loop: CASRTDSYGYTF. For the CDR3, the DNA is TGTGCCAGCAGAACGGACAGCTATGGCTACACCTTC. This sequence joins TRBV7-2 and TRBJ1-2, with D possibly being TRBD1 (6 bases). The CDR3 spans 12 residues. The germline V and J ends were trimmed by 6 bases and 4 bases, with 9 bases remaining between them. CDR1 SGHTA and CDR2 FQGNSA come from the germline V gene.

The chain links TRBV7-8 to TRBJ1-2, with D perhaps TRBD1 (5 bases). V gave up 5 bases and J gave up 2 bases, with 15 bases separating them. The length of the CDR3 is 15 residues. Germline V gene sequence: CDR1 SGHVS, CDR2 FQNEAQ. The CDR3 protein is CASSQLWTLNYGYTF. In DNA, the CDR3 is TGTGCCAGCAGCCAACTATGGACACTCAACTATGGCTACACCTTC.

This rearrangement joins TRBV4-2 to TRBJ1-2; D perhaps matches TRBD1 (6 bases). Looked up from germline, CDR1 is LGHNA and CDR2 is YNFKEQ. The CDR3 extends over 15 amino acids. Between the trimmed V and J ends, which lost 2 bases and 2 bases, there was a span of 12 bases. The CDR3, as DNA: TGTGCCAGCAGCCAACCCGTCCAGGGGAACTATGGCTACACCTTC. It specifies CASSQPVQGNYGYTF.

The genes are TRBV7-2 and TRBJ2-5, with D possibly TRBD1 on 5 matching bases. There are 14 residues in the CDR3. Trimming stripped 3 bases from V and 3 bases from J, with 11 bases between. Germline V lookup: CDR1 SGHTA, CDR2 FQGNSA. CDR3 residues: CASSFRQNKETQYF. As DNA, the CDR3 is TGTGCCAGCAGCTTTCGACAGAATAAAGAGACCCAGTACTTC.

CDR3 coding DNA: TGTGCCAGCAGCCTGGGACAGGGGGTTGCCAGGTGGAACACTGAAGCTTTCTTT. This translates into CASSLGQGVARWNTEAFF. The rearrangement links TRBV6-2 or TRBV6-3 to TRBJ1-1; TRBD1 matches at 11 bases. This CDR3 spans 18 amino acids. V lost 6 bases and J lost 1; bases outside the gene matches: 13. Per germline, CDR1 MNHEY and CDR2 SVGEGT.

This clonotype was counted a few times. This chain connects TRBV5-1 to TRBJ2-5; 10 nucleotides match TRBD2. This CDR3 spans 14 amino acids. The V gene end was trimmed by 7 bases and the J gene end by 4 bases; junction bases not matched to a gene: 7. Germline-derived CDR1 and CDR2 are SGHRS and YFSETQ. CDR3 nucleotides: TGCGCCAGCTACAGCGGGGGGGCCTCAGAGACCCAGTACTTC. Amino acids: CASYSGGASETQYF.

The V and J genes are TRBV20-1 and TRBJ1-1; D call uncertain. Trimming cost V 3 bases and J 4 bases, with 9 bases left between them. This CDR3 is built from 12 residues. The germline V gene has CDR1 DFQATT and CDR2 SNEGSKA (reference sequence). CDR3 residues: CSASGGPTEAFF. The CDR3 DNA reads TGCAGTGCTAGTGGAGGGCCCACTGAAGCTTTCTTT.

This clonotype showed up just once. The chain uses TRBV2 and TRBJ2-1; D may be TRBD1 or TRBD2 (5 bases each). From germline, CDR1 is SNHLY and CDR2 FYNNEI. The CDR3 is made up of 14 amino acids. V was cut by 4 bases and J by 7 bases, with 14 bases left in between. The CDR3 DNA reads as TGTGCCAGCAGTGGACGGGGCCATGGGAATGAGCAGTTCTTC. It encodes CASSGRGHGNEQFF.

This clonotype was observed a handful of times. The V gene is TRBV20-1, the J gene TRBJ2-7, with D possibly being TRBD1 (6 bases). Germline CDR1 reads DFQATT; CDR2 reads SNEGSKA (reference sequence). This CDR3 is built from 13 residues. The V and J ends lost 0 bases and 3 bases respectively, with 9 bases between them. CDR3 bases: TGCAGTGCTAGAGACACAGGGATCTACGAGCAGTACTTC. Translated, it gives CSARDTGIYEQYF.

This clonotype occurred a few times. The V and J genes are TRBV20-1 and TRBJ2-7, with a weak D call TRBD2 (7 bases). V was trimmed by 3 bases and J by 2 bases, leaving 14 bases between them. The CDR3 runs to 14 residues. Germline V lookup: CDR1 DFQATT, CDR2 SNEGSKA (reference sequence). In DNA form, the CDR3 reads TGCAGTGCTAGTAGGGGGGGGCCTACCTACGAGCAGTACTTC. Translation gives CSASRGGPTYEQYF.

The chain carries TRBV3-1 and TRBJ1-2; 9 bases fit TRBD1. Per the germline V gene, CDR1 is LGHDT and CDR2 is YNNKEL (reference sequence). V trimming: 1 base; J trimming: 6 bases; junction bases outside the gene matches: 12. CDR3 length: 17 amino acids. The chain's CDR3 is CASSQVMGQGGEDGYTF. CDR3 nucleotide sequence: TGTGCCAGCAGCCAAGTTATGGGACAGGGTGGTGAGGATGGCTACACCTTC.

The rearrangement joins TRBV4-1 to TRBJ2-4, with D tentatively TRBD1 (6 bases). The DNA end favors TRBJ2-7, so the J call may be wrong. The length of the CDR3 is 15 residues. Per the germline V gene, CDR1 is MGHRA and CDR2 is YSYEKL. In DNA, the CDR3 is TGCGCCAGCAGCCAATCCCCAGGGGACCCCTACGAGCAGTACTTC. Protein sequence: CASSQSPGDPYEQYF.

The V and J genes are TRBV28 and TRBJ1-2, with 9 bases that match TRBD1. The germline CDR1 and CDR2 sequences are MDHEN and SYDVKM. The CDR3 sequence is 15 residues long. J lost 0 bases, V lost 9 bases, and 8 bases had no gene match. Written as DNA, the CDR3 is TGTGCCAGTTACGGGACAGGGATATCTAACTATGGCTACACCTTC. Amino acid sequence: CASYGTGISNYGYTF.

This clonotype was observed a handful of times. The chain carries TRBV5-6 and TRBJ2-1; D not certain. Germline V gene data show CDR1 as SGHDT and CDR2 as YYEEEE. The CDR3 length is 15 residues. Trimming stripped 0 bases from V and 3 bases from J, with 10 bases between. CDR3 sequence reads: CASSLANKFYNEQFF. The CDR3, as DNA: TGTGCCAGCAGCTTGGCCAACAAATTCTACAATGAGCAGTTCTTC.

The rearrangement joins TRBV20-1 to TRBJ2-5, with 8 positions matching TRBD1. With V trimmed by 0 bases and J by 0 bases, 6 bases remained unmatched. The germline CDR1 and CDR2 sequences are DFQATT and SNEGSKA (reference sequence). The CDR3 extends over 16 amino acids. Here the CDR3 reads CSARDLGQDHQETQYF. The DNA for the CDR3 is TGCAGTGCTAGAGACTTGGGACAGGACCACCAAGAGACCCAGTACTTC.

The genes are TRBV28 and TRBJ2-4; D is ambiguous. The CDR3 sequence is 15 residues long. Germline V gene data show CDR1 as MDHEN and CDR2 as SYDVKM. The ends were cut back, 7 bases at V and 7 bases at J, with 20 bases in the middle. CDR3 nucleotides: TGTGCCAGCAACACAATTATCGGGCCCGGGAACATTCAGTACTTC. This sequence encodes CASNTIIGPGNIQYF.